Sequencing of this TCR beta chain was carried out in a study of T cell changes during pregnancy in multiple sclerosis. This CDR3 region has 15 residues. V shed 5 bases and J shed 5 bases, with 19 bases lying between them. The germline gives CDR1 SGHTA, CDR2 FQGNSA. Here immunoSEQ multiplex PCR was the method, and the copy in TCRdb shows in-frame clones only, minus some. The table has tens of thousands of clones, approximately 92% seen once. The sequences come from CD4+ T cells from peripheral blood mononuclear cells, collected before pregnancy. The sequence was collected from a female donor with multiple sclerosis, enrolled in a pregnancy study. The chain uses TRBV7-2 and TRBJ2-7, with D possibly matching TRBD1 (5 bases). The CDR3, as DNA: TGTGCCAGCAGCGTAAGTGGGCTAGGGGCCGACGAGCAGTACTTC. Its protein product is CASSVSGLGADEQYF.